This T cell receptor beta chain was captured in a study of shared T cell receptors in the human thymus. The CDR3 is made up of 14 amino acids. The V and J ends lost 1 base and 2 bases, in that order; junction bases with no gene match: 1. The V gene's germline CDR1 is MNHEY and CDR2 SVGAGI. This table comes from immunoSEQ multiplex PCR, and its TCRdb copy is limited to in-frame clones, with some not included. The sample gives roughly 660,000 clones, roughly 90% of which show up once; 0.0095% to 0.012% is in the top ten. Separately, the same data were catalogued under a study of human thymus T cells. As that study records: Donors were healthy Finnish babies undergoing corrective operations for congenital heart defects. There appeared to be biased usage of V and J genes in thymic and blood repertoires.

The source of this sequence is a boy under two years old with a congenital heart defect. J is TRBJ2-7 and V is TRBV6-5; 8 nucleotides align to TRBD2. Sequences were obtained from thymocytes. CDR3 coding DNA: TGTGCCAGCAGTTACTTCGGGAGGGCCTACGAGCAGTACTTC. It encodes CASSYFGRAYEQYF.